These T cell receptor beta chains were read from a single sample in a study of blood T cell repertoires in COVID-19. The assay was immunoSEQ multiplex PCR, and TCRdb's table has in-frame clones only and misses some. The table has around 130,000 clones, more than 85% seen once. Sequenced: peripheral blood. These receptors were collected from a human donor in a cohort sampled during active COVID-19. Each CDR3 is given with its conserved first and last residue. D genes are given only for firm matches. Some rows have no size entry. The others give once, few or many, or a class for an expanded clone.

v_call	d_call	clone_size	j_call	cdr3_aa	cdr3_nt
TRBV5-1	.	.	TRBJ2-7	CASSVLTGDFYEQYF	TGCGCCAGCAGCGTTTTGACAGGAGATTTCTACGAGCAGTACTTC
TRBV11-2	TRBD1	.	TRBJ1-2	CASSTGTGSLGYTF	TGTGCCAGCAGCACCGGGACAGGGTCGCTTGGCTACACCTTC
TRBV7-3	TRBD2	.	TRBJ2-1	CASSLTAGGIDEQFF	TGTGCCAGCAGCTTAACAGCGGGGGGGATAGATGAGCAGTTCTTC
TRBV10-1	.	few	TRBJ2-7	CASSERRAGSSEQYF	TGCGCCAGCAGTGAGCGGAGGGCAGGGTCTAGCGAGCAGTACTTC
TRBV6-1	TRBD2	.	TRBJ2-5	CASSEWTSGETQYF	TGTGCCAGCAGTGAGTGGACTAGCGGGGAGACCCAGTACTTC
TRBV7-9	.	.	TRBJ1-6	CASSLGLDYSPLHF	TGTGCCAGCAGCTTGGGACTTGACTATTCACCCCTCCACTTT
TRBV7-9	.	.	TRBJ2-1	CASSLGSASSSYNEQFF	TGTGCCAGCAGTTTAGGGAGCGCCTCGAGCTCCTACAATGAGCAGTTCTTC
TRBV6-6	.	.	TRBJ1-1	CASSPSTGATNTEAFF	TGTGCCAGCAGTCCTTCGACGGGAGCTACGAACACTGAAGCTTTCTTT
TRBV19	.	once	TRBJ1-1	CASSIGHLNTEAFF	TGTGCCAGTAGTATAGGTCATTTGAACACTGAAGCTTTCTTT
TRBV28	.	.	TRBJ1-2	CASSFVSGNYGYTF	TGTGCCAGCAGTTTTGTGTCAGGGAACTATGGCTACACCTTC
TRBV2	TRBD1	.	TRBJ1-6	CASSPSGGKVSPLHF	TGTGCCAGCAGTCCATCAGGGGGCAAGGTGTCACCCCTCCACTTT
TRBV3-1/TRBV3-2	.	.	TRBJ1-6	CASSQMQGGSYNSPLHF	TGTGCCAGCAGCCAAATGCAGGGTGGATCCTATAATTCACCCCTCCACTTT
TRBV5-1	.	few	TRBJ1-2	CASSTGGREEGGYTF	TGCGCCAGCAGCACAGGAGGCAGGGAGGAAGGTGGCTACACCTTC
TRBV28	.	.	TRBJ1-1	CASSFLQVMNTEAFF	TGTGCCAGCAGTTTCCTTCAGGTCATGAACACTGAAGCTTTCTTT
TRBV21-1	.	.	TRBJ2-7	CASSKLQECYEQYF	TGTGCCAGCAGCAAACTACAGGAATGCTACGAGCAGTACTTC
TRBV3-1/TRBV3-2	.	once	TRBJ1-1	CASSQGGPGVNTEAFF	TGTGCCAGCAGCCAAGGGGGGCCAGGGGTGAACACTGAAGCTTTCTTT
TRBV5-1	TRBD2	.	TRBJ2-2	CASSLTGGTSTGELFF	TGCGCCAGCAGCTTGACGGGAGGGACCTCCACCGGGGAGCTGTTTTTT
TRBV19	TRBD1	once	TRBJ2-3	CASSVTGGYITDTQYF	TGTGCCAGTAGTGTTACAGGGGGCTATATCACAGATACGCAGTATTTT
TRBV6-5	TRBD1	.	TRBJ1-2	CASTPGDRAGGYTF	TGTGCCAGCACCCCCGGGGACAGGGCAGGGGGCTACACCTTC
TRBV21-1	.	.	TRBJ2-3	CASSNIRRGPWGDTQYF	TGTGCCAGCAGCAACATAAGAAGGGGTCCATGGGGAGATACGCAGTATTTT
TRBV11-2	.	few	TRBJ2-5	CASSLEGGIGETQYF	TGTGCCAGCAGCCTAGAGGGGGGAATTGGAGAGACCCAGTACTTC
TRBV7-2	.	few	TRBJ1-2	CASTLDSNLNYGYTF	TGTGCCAGCACCCTGGACAGCAACCTTAACTATGGCTACACCTTC
TRBV6-5	.	.	TRBJ1-4	CASSYLGRSNEKLFF	TGTGCCAGCAGTTACCTGGGGCGGTCTAATGAAAAACTGTTTTTT
TRBV6-2/TRBV6-3	.	.	TRBJ2-3	CASSFLPGRSTDTQYF	TGTGCCAGCAGTTTCCTCCCGGGAAGGAGCACAGATACGCAGTATTTT
TRBV7-9	TRBD2	.	TRBJ2-7	CASSSQFLAEKGEQYF	TGTGCCAGCAGCTCCCAATTTCTAGCGGAAAAGGGAGAGCAGTACTTC
TRBV29-1	TRBD2	.	TRBJ2-5	CSVDGGGSREGETQYF	TGCAGCGTTGACGGAGGGGGCTCGCGGGAGGGGGAGACCCAGTACTTC
TRBV29-1	.	.	TRBJ1-2	CSVGRSDRLYGYTF	TGCAGCGTTGGAAGGTCTGACAGGCTCTATGGCTACACCTTC
TRBV10-1	TRBD1	many	TRBJ1-1	CASSESYWGQKAFF	TGCGCCAGCAGTGAGTCTTATTGGGGACAGAAAGCTTTCTTT
TRBV5-4	.	.	TRBJ2-2	CASSLEPGTNTGELFF	TGTGCCAGCAGCTTGGAGCCCGGTACGAACACCGGGGAGCTGTTTTTT
TRBV28	TRBD1	.	TRBJ2-7	CASGGGGDSVTYEQYF	TGTGCCAGTGGGGGCGGTGGGGACAGCGTAACCTACGAGCAGTACTTC
TRBV7-2	.	.	TRBJ2-5	CASSWDFQETQYF	TGTGCCAGCAGCTGGGACTTCCAAGAGACCCAGTACTTC
TRBV11-3	.	.	TRBJ2-7	CASSLPGSYEQYF	TGTGCCAGCAGCTTACCAGGGTCCTACGAGCAGTACTTC
TRBV5-1	.	few	TRBJ2-7	CASSLEGELNYEQYF	TGCGCCAGCAGCTTGGAGGGGGAGCTTAACTACGAGCAGTACTTC
TRBV6-5	TRBD2	.	TRBJ2-3	CASRSGGARDTQYF	TGTGCCAGCAGGAGCGGGGGGGCCCGGGATACGCAGTATTTT
TRBV5-8	.	.	TRBJ1-4	CASSLVVLSATNEKLFF	TGTGCCAGCAGCTTGGTAGTCCTCTCTGCAACTAATGAAAAACTGTTTTTT
TRBV13	.	.	TRBJ2-3	CASSLGRVDTQYF	TGTGCCAGCAGCTTAGGGAGGGTGGATACGCAGTATTTT
TRBV5-1	.	.	TRBJ1-1	CASSLSGGLAEAFF	TGCGCCAGCAGCTTAAGCGGGGGGCTGGCCGAAGCTTTCTTT
TRBV12-3/TRBV12-4	.	.	TRBJ1-6	CASSSMRNSPLHF	TGTGCCAGCAGTTCCATGCGGAATTCACCCCTCCACTTT
TRBV2	TRBD1	.	TRBJ2-7	CASSEQDPDRAYEQYF	TGTGCCAGCAGTGAACAAGATCCGGACAGGGCCTACGAGCAGTACTTC
TRBV7-2	.	.	TRBJ2-1	CASSSVYEQFF	TGTGCCAGCAGCTCGGTCTATGAGCAGTTCTTC
TRBV5-7	TRBD1	.	TRBJ2-7	CASNEQGDYEQYF	TGTGCCAGCAACGAACAGGGGGATTACGAGCAGTACTTC
TRBV28	.	.	TRBJ1-5	CASSPPGGTSNQPQHF	TGTGCCAGCAGTCCCCCGGGGGGCACTAGCAATCAGCCCCAGCATTTT
TRBV24-1	.	once	TRBJ2-1	CATSALDHEQFF	TGTGCCACCAGTGCTCTAGATCACGAGCAGTTCTTC
TRBV19	.	.	TRBJ1-5	CATKTGGRPQHF	TGTGCCACTAAGACCGGAGGACGGCCCCAGCATTTT